The present T cell receptor beta chain was sequenced within a study of blood T cell repertoires in COVID-19. Study context: There were acute and convalescent COVID-19 samples, and they came from the United States, Italy and Spain. T cells, B-cell-depleted T cells, or PBMCs supplied cDNA or gDNA.

Germline values: CDR1 SGHNT, CDR2 YYREEE (reference sequence). The CDR3 runs to 15 residues. Trimming pared 5 bases from V and 3 bases from J, leaving 17 bases between. Source study methods: Cell counts per sample came from amplifying reference gene primers. TCRdb's table, derived via immunoSEQ multiplex PCR, lists solely in-frame clones and lacks some. From that table come the V and J calls and clone size; the DNA was used to work out D and trimming. The repertoire includes some 48,000 clones, more than 70% of them detected once, and roughly 4.8% sits in the top ten. Sample: peripheral blood. This clonotype was sampled from a human donor in a cohort sampled during active COVID-19. This chain links TRBV5-4 with TRBJ2-5; maybe TRBD2 (7 bases). The CDR3 region has the DNA TGTGCCAGCAGAAAGGGGGGGCGGGTCGAAGAGACCCAGTACTTC. It is translated as CASRKGGRVEETQYF.